A selection of T cell receptor beta chains follows, all from one sample in a study of T cells in Graves' hyperthyroidism and ophthalmopathy. Each CDR3 protein gets one entry after TCRdb re-called the multiplex PCR reads with MiXCR. The table records 130,000 to 150,000 distinct CDR3 sequences, approximately 20% of them present only once. Specimen: blood. The receptors derive from a woman in her forties or fifties with Graves' hyperthyroidism that later progressed to Graves' ophthalmopathy. Each CDR3 is given with its conserved first and last residue. The D gene is left open where the match is weak. Expanded clones get a size class; other rows say once, few or many, or leave the size out.

v_call: TRBV6-5
d_call: TRBD2
j_call: TRBJ2-5
clone_size: NA
cdr3_aa: CASSYSAGDQETQYF
cdr3_nt: TGTGCCAGCAGTTACTCCGCGGGAGATCAGGAGACCCAGTACTTC

v_call: TRBV20-1
d_call: TRBD2
j_call: TRBJ2-2
clone_size: NA
cdr3_aa: CSASAAGAGGELFF
cdr3_nt: TGCAGTGCTAGCGCAGCGGGAGCCGGCGGGGAGCTGTTTTTT

v_call: TRBV29-1
d_call: NA
j_call: TRBJ1-2
clone_size: many
cdr3_aa: CSVDTAGKGYTF
cdr3_nt: TGCAGCGTTGACACGGCAGGGAAGGGCTACACCTTC

v_call: TRBV30
d_call: TRBD1
j_call: TRBJ1-3
clone_size: NA
cdr3_aa: CAWRGQGEDFYSGNTIYF
cdr3_nt: TGTGCCTGGAGGGGACAGGGCGAAGACTTTTACTCTGGAAACACCATATATTTT

v_call: TRBV7-9
d_call: TRBD1
j_call: TRBJ2-3
clone_size: NA
cdr3_aa: CASSFGTGNTDTQYF
cdr3_nt: TGTGCCAGCAGCTTCGGGACAGGGAACACAGATACGCAGTATTTT

v_call: TRBV27
d_call: TRBD2
j_call: TRBJ2-2
clone_size: many
cdr3_aa: CASSLSSLAGVSGELFF
cdr3_nt: TGTGCCAGCAGTTTATCGTCCCTAGCGGGAGTCTCCGGGGAGCTGTTTTTT

v_call: TRBV20-1
d_call: TRBD1
j_call: TRBJ2-5
clone_size: many
cdr3_aa: CSAGQGETQYF
cdr3_nt: TGCAGTGCGGGACAGGGGGAGACCCAGTACTTC

v_call: TRBV6-1
d_call: TRBD1
j_call: TRBJ1-2
clone_size: few
cdr3_aa: CASQGVYGYTF
cdr3_nt: TGTGCCAGCCAGGGGGTCTATGGCTACACCTTC

v_call: TRBV3-1
d_call: NA
j_call: TRBJ1-2
clone_size: NA
cdr3_aa: CASSRGDRFGYGYTF
cdr3_nt: TGTGCCAGCAGCCGGGGAGACAGGTTCGGCTATGGCTACACCTTC

v_call: TRBV28
d_call: NA
j_call: TRBJ1-4
clone_size: many
cdr3_aa: CASSLVPGLEKLFF
cdr3_nt: TGTGCCAGCAGTTTAGTCCCAGGGTTGGAAAAACTGTTTTTT

v_call: TRBV7-9
d_call: NA
j_call: TRBJ1-4
clone_size: NA
cdr3_aa: CASSSAGAGEKLFF
cdr3_nt: TGTGCCAGCAGCTCGGCGGGGGCCGGTGAAAAACTGTTTTTT

v_call: TRBV5-1
d_call: NA
j_call: TRBJ2-7
clone_size: few
cdr3_aa: CASSRGRGTTGYEQYF
cdr3_nt: TGCGCCAGCAGCAGGGGGCGGGGGACTACAGGATACGAGCAGTACTTC

v_call: TRBV20-1
d_call: NA
j_call: TRBJ2-5
clone_size: few
cdr3_aa: CSAPRGETQYF
cdr3_nt: TGCAGTGCCCCACGGGGGGAGACCCAGTACTTC

v_call: TRBV11-2
d_call: NA
j_call: TRBJ2-7
clone_size: many
cdr3_aa: CASSRPGLEQYF
cdr3_nt: TGTGCCAGCAGCCGGCCAGGGCTCGAGCAGTACTTC

v_call: TRBV7-9
d_call: TRBD2
j_call: TRBJ2-1
clone_size: few
cdr3_aa: CASSQRGGLADYNEQFF
cdr3_nt: TGTGCCAGCAGCCAAAGAGGAGGACTAGCGGACTACAATGAGCAGTTCTTC

v_call: TRBV10-1
d_call: NA
j_call: TRBJ2-1
clone_size: many
cdr3_aa: CASSENKGHNEQFF
cdr3_nt: TGCGCCAGCAGTGAGAATAAGGGTCACAATGAGCAGTTCTTC

v_call: TRBV11-3
d_call: NA
j_call: TRBJ2-2
clone_size: many
cdr3_aa: CASARNTGELFF
cdr3_nt: TGTGCCAGCGCGAGGAACACCGGGGAGCTGTTTTTT

v_call: TRBV3-1
d_call: NA
j_call: TRBJ2-1
clone_size: many
cdr3_aa: CASSQDLGMAYNEQFF
cdr3_nt: TGTGCCAGCAGCCAAGATTTGGGAATGGCCTACAATGAGCAGTTCTTC

v_call: TRBV20-1
d_call: NA
j_call: TRBJ1-5
clone_size: NA
cdr3_aa: CSARSRDLEGRQPQHF
cdr3_nt: TGCAGTGCTAGATCCCGGGACCTGGAGGGGAGGCAGCCCCAGCATTTT

v_call: TRBV28
d_call: TRBD2
j_call: TRBJ2-3
clone_size: many
cdr3_aa: CASSLGKRLAGAIDTQYF
cdr3_nt: TGTGCCAGCAGTTTAGGAAAGCGGCTAGCGGGAGCTATAGATACGCAGTATTTT

v_call: TRBV12-3/TRBV12-4
d_call: NA
j_call: TRBJ1-1
clone_size: many
cdr3_aa: CASSPQEQYTEAFF
cdr3_nt: TGTGCCAGCAGTCCACAGGAGCAGTACACTGAAGCTTTCTTT

v_call: TRBV6-2/TRBV6-3
d_call: NA
j_call: TRBJ2-1
clone_size: NA
cdr3_aa: CASSYSIWRSSYNEQFF
cdr3_nt: TGTGCCAGCAGTTACTCGATTTGGCGGAGCTCCTACAATGAGCAGTTCTTC

v_call: TRBV18
d_call: NA
j_call: TRBJ2-3
clone_size: many
cdr3_aa: CASSPGGRSSTDTQYF
cdr3_nt: TGTGCCAGCTCACCGGGAGGAAGATCTAGCACAGATACGCAGTATTTT

v_call: TRBV9
d_call: TRBD2
j_call: TRBJ2-5
clone_size: NA
cdr3_aa: CASSGGLAGAAETQYF
cdr3_nt: TGTGCCAGCAGCGGGGGACTAGCGGGAGCGGCAGAGACCCAGTACTTC

v_call: TRBV18
d_call: TRBD1
j_call: TRBJ2-2
clone_size: NA
cdr3_aa: CASSPPGQGKTGELFF
cdr3_nt: TGTGCCAGCTCACCACCGGGACAGGGAAAGACCGGGGAGCTGTTTTTT

v_call: TRBV12-3/TRBV12-4
d_call: NA
j_call: TRBJ1-5
clone_size: many
cdr3_aa: CASSDFGLGANQPQHF
cdr3_nt: TGTGCCAGCAGTGACTTTGGACTGGGGGCCAATCAGCCCCAGCATTTT

v_call: TRBV7-7
d_call: NA
j_call: TRBJ2-5
clone_size: many
cdr3_aa: CASSPTPGRVQETQYF
cdr3_nt: TGTGCTAGCAGCCCCACCCCCGGCAGGGTACAAGAGACCCAGTACTTC

v_call: TRBV20-1
d_call: NA
j_call: TRBJ1-1
clone_size: many
cdr3_aa: CSAVTMNTEAFF
cdr3_nt: TGCAGTGCCGTGACAATGAACACTGAAGCTTTCTTT

v_call: TRBV11-2
d_call: NA
j_call: TRBJ1-5
clone_size: few
cdr3_aa: CASSLGTTNQPQHF
cdr3_nt: TGTGCCAGCAGCCTAGGGACCACTAATCAGCCCCAGCATTTT